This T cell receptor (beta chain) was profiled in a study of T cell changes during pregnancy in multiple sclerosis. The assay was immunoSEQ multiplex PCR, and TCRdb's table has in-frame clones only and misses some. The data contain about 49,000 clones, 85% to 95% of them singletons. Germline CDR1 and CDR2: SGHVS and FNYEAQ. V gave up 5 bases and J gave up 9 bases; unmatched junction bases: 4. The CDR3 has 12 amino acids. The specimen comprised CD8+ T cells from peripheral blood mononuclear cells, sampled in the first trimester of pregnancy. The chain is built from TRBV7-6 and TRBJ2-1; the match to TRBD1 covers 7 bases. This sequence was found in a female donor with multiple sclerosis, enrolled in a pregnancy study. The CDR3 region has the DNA TGTGCCAGCAGCCCCAGGGGGAGTGAGCAGTTCTTC. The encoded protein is CASSPRGSEQFF.